Described below is a single T cell receptor beta chain sequence and its context. Authors' processing steps: Using reference gene primer amplification, nucleated cell counts were estimated. Method: immunoSEQ multiplex PCR; TCRdb's copy keeps in-frame clones and lacks some. For V, J and clone size, that table is used; D and trimming come from the DNA. The sample holds approximately 74,000 clones, over 70% seen once. CDR1 is MNHNS and CDR2 is SASEGT in the germline V gene. The CDR3 length is 15 residues. J lost 8 bases, V lost 0 bases, and 5 bases had no gene match. The sample originates from a study of blood T cell repertoires in COVID-19. At the level of the study: T cells, B-cell-depleted T cells, or PBMCs supplied cDNA or gDNA.

Sequenced material: peripheral blood. The chain joins TRBV6-1 to TRBJ2-1, with 9 bases fitting TRBD1. The clonotype comes from a man older than 75 with active or convalescent COVID-19. CDR3 loop: CASSEAGDRVDEQFF. The CDR3 DNA is TGTGCCAGCAGTGAAGCGGGGGACAGGGTGGATGAGCAGTTCTTC.